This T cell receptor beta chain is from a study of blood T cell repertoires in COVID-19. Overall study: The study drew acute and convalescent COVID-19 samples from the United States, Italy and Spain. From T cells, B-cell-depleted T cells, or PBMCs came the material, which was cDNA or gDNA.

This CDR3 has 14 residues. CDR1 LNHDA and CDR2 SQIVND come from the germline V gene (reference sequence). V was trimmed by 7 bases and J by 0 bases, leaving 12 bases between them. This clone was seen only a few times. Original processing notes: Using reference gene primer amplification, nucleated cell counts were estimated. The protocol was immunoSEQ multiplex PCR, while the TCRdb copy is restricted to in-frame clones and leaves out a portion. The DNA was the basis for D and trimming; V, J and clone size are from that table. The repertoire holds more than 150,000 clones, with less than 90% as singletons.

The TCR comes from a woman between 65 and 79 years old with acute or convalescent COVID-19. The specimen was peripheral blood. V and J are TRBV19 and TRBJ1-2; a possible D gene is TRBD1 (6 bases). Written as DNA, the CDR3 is TGTGCCAGTAAGGACAGAGAAGCTAACTATGGCTACACCTTC. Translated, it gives CASKDREANYGYTF.